Listed below are T cell receptor beta chains from one sample, sequenced in a study of cytomegalovirus exposure and HLA in healthy donors. This table comes from immunoSEQ multiplex PCR, and its TCRdb copy is limited to in-frame clones, with some not included. This sample has more than 85,000 clones; approximately 73% occur once, and the top ten carry 4%. Sample: PBMCs. The origin of the receptors is a woman aged 50 to 60 in good health and CMV-seropositive. Both conserved end residues are part of each CDR3. Each record gives: D gene, V gene, J gene, clone size, CDR3 protein, CDR3 DNA. The D gene is left open where the match is weak. Part of the rows lack a size; the others show once, few, many or a class for expanded clones.

d_call: .
v_call: TRBV9
j_call: TRBJ2-7
clone_size: few
cdr3_aa: CASSVAGATNEQYF
cdr3_nt: TGTGCCAGCAGCGTAGCAGGGGCAACGAACGAGCAGTACTTC

d_call: .
v_call: TRBV12-5
j_call: TRBJ2-5
clone_size: .
cdr3_aa: CASGGDQETQYF
cdr3_nt: TGTGCTAGTGGAGGGGACCAAGAGACCCAGTACTTC

d_call: .
v_call: TRBV5-1
j_call: TRBJ2-1
clone_size: .
cdr3_aa: CASKGASSYNEQFF
cdr3_nt: TGCGCCAGCAAGGGAGCGAGCTCCTACAATGAGCAGTTCTTC

d_call: .
v_call: TRBV21-1
j_call: TRBJ2-7
clone_size: .
cdr3_aa: CASRIRDRGNFYEQYF
cdr3_nt: TGTGCCAGCAGGATACGAGACCGCGGGAACTTCTACGAGCAGTACTTC

d_call: .
v_call: TRBV7-9
j_call: TRBJ2-1
clone_size: .
cdr3_aa: CASSPGNGASNEQFF
cdr3_nt: TGTGCCAGCAGCCCAGGGAATGGGGCCTCCAATGAGCAGTTCTTC

d_call: .
v_call: TRBV4-1
j_call: TRBJ2-7
clone_size: .
cdr3_aa: CASSLLGVLPYEQYF
cdr3_nt: TGCGCCAGCAGCCTCCTTGGAGTCCTCCCCTACGAGCAGTACTTC

d_call: TRBD2
v_call: TRBV10-2
j_call: TRBJ2-7
clone_size: .
cdr3_aa: CASRRAGGPGEQYF
cdr3_nt: TGCGCCAGCAGAAGAGCGGGAGGGCCAGGCGAGCAGTACTTC

d_call: .
v_call: TRBV30
j_call: TRBJ2-1
clone_size: .
cdr3_aa: CAWSITGHEQFF
cdr3_nt: TGTGCCTGGAGCATTACAGGGCATGAGCAGTTCTTC

d_call: .
v_call: TRBV9
j_call: TRBJ2-2
clone_size: .
cdr3_aa: CASSVAGGPGELFF
cdr3_nt: TGTGCCAGCAGCGTAGCCGGGGGACCCGGGGAGCTGTTTTTT

d_call: .
v_call: TRBV9
j_call: TRBJ1-1
clone_size: once
cdr3_aa: CASSQRVANTEAFF
cdr3_nt: TGTGCCAGCAGCCAACGGGTGGCGAACACTGAAGCTTTCTTT

d_call: TRBD1
v_call: TRBV7-3
j_call: TRBJ2-1
clone_size: .
cdr3_aa: CASSSTGTGANEQFF
cdr3_nt: TGTGCCAGCAGCTCTACCGGGACAGGGGCCAATGAGCAGTTCTTC

d_call: .
v_call: TRBV4-1
j_call: TRBJ2-6
clone_size: .
cdr3_aa: CASSPETGANVLTF
cdr3_nt: TGCGCCAGCAGCCCCGAGACTGGGGCCAACGTCCTGACTTTC

d_call: TRBD1
v_call: TRBV11-3
j_call: TRBJ2-1
clone_size: .
cdr3_aa: CASSTGGSYNEQFF
cdr3_nt: TGTGCCAGCAGCACAGGGGGCTCCTACAATGAGCAGTTCTTC

d_call: .
v_call: TRBV5-4
j_call: TRBJ1-1
clone_size: .
cdr3_aa: CASSLDSTEAFF
cdr3_nt: TGTGCCAGCAGCTTGGACAGCACTGAAGCTTTCTTT

d_call: .
v_call: TRBV6-6
j_call: TRBJ1-5
clone_size: once
cdr3_aa: CASSYSPGQPQHF
cdr3_nt: TGTGCCAGCAGTTACTCGCCAGGGCAGCCCCAGCATTTT

d_call: .
v_call: TRBV27
j_call: TRBJ2-7
clone_size: once
cdr3_aa: CASSSGRFFYEQYF
cdr3_nt: TGTGCCAGCAGTTCGGGAAGATTTTTCTACGAGCAGTACTTC

d_call: TRBD1
v_call: TRBV5-1
j_call: TRBJ2-7
clone_size: .
cdr3_aa: CASSLERQGEQYF
cdr3_nt: TGCGCCAGCAGCTTGGAGCGACAGGGCGAGCAGTACTTC

d_call: .
v_call: TRBV9
j_call: TRBJ2-7
clone_size: .
cdr3_aa: CASSVSLRDGDYEQYF
cdr3_nt: TGTGCCAGCAGCGTAAGCCTCCGGGACGGGGACTACGAGCAGTACTTC

d_call: .
v_call: TRBV25-1
j_call: TRBJ1-6
clone_size: .
cdr3_aa: CASVPGWGDSPLHF
cdr3_nt: TGTGCCAGCGTTCCAGGGTGGGGGGACTCACCCCTCCACTTT

d_call: .
v_call: TRBV7-8
j_call: TRBJ1-5
clone_size: .
cdr3_aa: CASSSSGRGGNQPQHF
cdr3_nt: TGTGCCAGCAGCTCAAGTGGCAGGGGAGGCAATCAGCCCCAGCATTTT

d_call: .
v_call: TRBV9
j_call: TRBJ2-7
clone_size: .
cdr3_aa: CASSVDGLTNYEQYF
cdr3_nt: TGTGCCAGCAGCGTAGATGGACTTACTAACTACGAGCAGTACTTC

d_call: TRBD2
v_call: TRBV11-2
j_call: TRBJ2-7
clone_size: .
cdr3_aa: CASSLASGRSSYEQYF
cdr3_nt: TGTGCCAGCAGCTTAGCCAGCGGGAGGAGTTCCTACGAGCAGTACTTC

d_call: .
v_call: TRBV27
j_call: TRBJ2-2
clone_size: .
cdr3_aa: CASSLSRVGELFF
cdr3_nt: TGTGCCAGCAGTTTATCCAGGGTCGGGGAGCTGTTTTTT

d_call: .
v_call: TRBV19
j_call: TRBJ2-3
clone_size: .
cdr3_aa: CASRRGPPGDTQYF
cdr3_nt: TGTGCCAGTAGAAGGGGCCCCCCAGGGGATACGCAGTATTTT

d_call: .
v_call: TRBV5-1
j_call: TRBJ2-6
clone_size: .
cdr3_aa: CASSIGQYGGANVLTF
cdr3_nt: TGCGCCAGCAGCATTGGACAGTATGGAGGGGCCAACGTCCTGACTTTC

d_call: .
v_call: TRBV5-1
j_call: TRBJ2-7
clone_size: .
cdr3_aa: CASSPPGKEQYF
cdr3_nt: TGCGCCAGCAGCCCCCCCGGTAAGGAGCAGTACTTC

d_call: .
v_call: TRBV5-6
j_call: TRBJ2-7
clone_size: .
cdr3_aa: CASSLSSLRGPRAEQYF
cdr3_nt: TGTGCCAGCAGCTTGTCGAGTTTGCGGGGGCCGCGGGCCGAGCAGTACTTC

d_call: TRBD2
v_call: TRBV27
j_call: TRBJ2-7
clone_size: .
cdr3_aa: CASRTSGIVSSYEQYF
cdr3_nt: TGTGCCAGCAGGACTAGCGGGATAGTTAGCTCCTACGAGCAGTACTTC

d_call: .
v_call: TRBV5-1
j_call: TRBJ2-1
clone_size: .
cdr3_aa: CASRLSGTYNEQFF
cdr3_nt: TGCGCCAGCAGGCTCTCGGGTACCTACAATGAGCAGTTCTTC

d_call: .
v_call: TRBV18
j_call: TRBJ2-5
clone_size: .
cdr3_aa: CASSPKELGTQYF
cdr3_nt: TGTGCCAGCTCACCAAAGGAGTTGGGGACCCAGTACTTC

d_call: .
v_call: TRBV19
j_call: TRBJ2-4
clone_size: .
cdr3_aa: CASREGGNIQYF
cdr3_nt: TGTGCCAGTAGAGAGGGAGGAAACATTCAGTACTTC

d_call: TRBD2
v_call: TRBV7-9
j_call: TRBJ2-7
clone_size: once
cdr3_aa: CSSSLGWQTSGNSYEQYF
cdr3_nt: TGTTCCAGCAGCTTGGGTTGGCAGACTAGCGGTAACTCCTACGAGCAGTACTTC

d_call: .
v_call: TRBV7-9
j_call: TRBJ1-2
clone_size: .
cdr3_aa: CASVTSGQDYGYTF
cdr3_nt: TGTGCCAGCGTTACTTCGGGACAAGACTATGGCTACACCTTC

d_call: .
v_call: TRBV7-9
j_call: TRBJ1-5
clone_size: .
cdr3_aa: CASSLDQGSQPQHF
cdr3_nt: TGTGCCAGCAGCTTAGACCAGGGAAGTCAGCCCCAGCATTTT

d_call: .
v_call: TRBV19
j_call: TRBJ2-2
clone_size: .
cdr3_aa: CASSITPGVTGELFF
cdr3_nt: TGTGCCAGTAGCATAACCCCAGGGGTCACCGGGGAGCTGTTTTTT

d_call: TRBD2
v_call: TRBV5-4
j_call: TRBJ2-2
clone_size: .
cdr3_aa: CASSQDGGGAGTGELFF
cdr3_nt: TGTGCCAGCAGCCAAGATGGCGGGGGGGCAGGCACCGGGGAGCTGTTTTTT

d_call: .
v_call: TRBV5-4
j_call: TRBJ1-4
clone_size: once
cdr3_aa: CASSLRTTGIGEKLFF
cdr3_nt: TGTGCCAGCAGCTTGCGAACAACGGGTATAGGTGAAAAACTGTTTTTT

d_call: .
v_call: TRBV2
j_call: TRBJ1-6
clone_size: once
cdr3_aa: CASSNEGTNNSPLHF
cdr3_nt: TGTGCCAGCAGTAATGAGGGTACAAATAATTCACCCCTCCACTTT

d_call: TRBD2
v_call: TRBV6-5
j_call: TRBJ2-5
clone_size: .
cdr3_aa: CASSYPTSGGIETQYF
cdr3_nt: TGTGCCAGCAGTTACCCAACTAGCGGGGGAATAGAGACCCAGTACTTC

d_call: TRBD1
v_call: TRBV30
j_call: TRBJ1-2
clone_size: .
cdr3_aa: CAWSPGTGNFNYGYTF
cdr3_nt: TGTGCCTGGAGTCCCGGGACAGGGAATTTTAACTATGGCTACACCTTC

d_call: .
v_call: TRBV7-8
j_call: TRBJ1-4
clone_size: .
cdr3_aa: CASSLGREKLFF
cdr3_nt: TGTGCCAGCAGCTTAGGCCGGGAAAAACTGTTTTTT

d_call: .
v_call: TRBV5-4
j_call: TRBJ2-7
clone_size: few
cdr3_aa: CASSLGHIYEQYF
cdr3_nt: TGTGCCAGCAGCTTGGGACACATCTACGAGCAGTACTTC

d_call: .
v_call: TRBV7-3
j_call: TRBJ2-3
clone_size: once
cdr3_aa: CASSSTGVGDTQYF
cdr3_nt: TGTGCCAGCAGCTCGACAGGAGTAGGGGATACGCAGTATTTT

d_call: .
v_call: TRBV5-5
j_call: TRBJ1-3
clone_size: few
cdr3_aa: CASSSRGDTIYF
cdr3_nt: TGTGCCAGCAGCTCCAGAGGAGACACCATATATTTT

d_call: .
v_call: TRBV19
j_call: TRBJ1-5
clone_size: .
cdr3_aa: CASTLLQGQPQHF
cdr3_nt: TGTGCCAGTACCTTACTTCAGGGACAGCCCCAGCATTTT